Sequencing of this TCR beta chain was carried out in a study of T cell responses to AZD1222 COVID-19 vaccine. Study summary: Investigators merged groups given second doses at roughly 4 or roughly 12 weeks.

Comments on this clone: Its matching antigen is unknown.

The CDR3 consists of 14 residues. Per the germline V gene, CDR1 is MNHEY and CDR2 is SVGAGI. After removal of 4 bases from V and 6 bases from J, the junction contained 7 bases not matched to a gene. TCRdb keeps only in-frame clones here, not all; method: immunoSEQ multiplex PCR. The sample has some 120,000 clones; approximately 85% are singletons. Study results and caveats: The repertoires were collected only after the peak T cell response. The study found vaccine-associated CD4 TCRs spanning spike, dominant at 160-218 and 743-854.

The sequence was collected from an adult in good health. Specimen: peripheral blood, collected on day 0 of AZD1222 vaccination. V is TRBV6-5 and J is TRBJ2-7; 9 nucleotides line up with TRBD1. The DNA of the CDR3 is TGTGCCAGCAGTTGGGACAGGGATAGTTTCGAGCAGTACTTC. It yields the protein CASSWDRDSFEQYF.